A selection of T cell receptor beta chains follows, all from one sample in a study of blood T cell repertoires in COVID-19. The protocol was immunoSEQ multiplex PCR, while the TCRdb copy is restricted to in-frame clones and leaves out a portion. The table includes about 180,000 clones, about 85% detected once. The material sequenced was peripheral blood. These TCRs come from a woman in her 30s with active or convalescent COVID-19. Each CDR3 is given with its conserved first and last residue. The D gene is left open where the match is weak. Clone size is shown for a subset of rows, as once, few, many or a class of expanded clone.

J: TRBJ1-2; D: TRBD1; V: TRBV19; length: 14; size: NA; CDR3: CASSRLGQGDGYTF; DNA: TGTGCCAGTAGTCGCCTAGGACAGGGCGATGGCTACACCTTC
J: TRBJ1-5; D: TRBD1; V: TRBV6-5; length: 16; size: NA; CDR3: CASSYGDRGVNQPQHF; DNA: TGTGCCAGCAGTTACGGGGACAGGGGTGTCAATCAGCCCCAGCATTTT
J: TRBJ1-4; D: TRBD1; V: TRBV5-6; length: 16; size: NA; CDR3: CASSRWTGPTNEKLFF; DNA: TGTGCCAGCAGCCGCTGGACAGGCCCAACTAATGAAAAACTGTTTTTT
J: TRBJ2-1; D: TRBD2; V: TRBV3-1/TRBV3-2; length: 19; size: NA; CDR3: CASSLTPGLAGEVRNEQFF; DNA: TGTGCCAGCAGCCTTACTCCGGGACTAGCGGGGGAGGTTAGGAATGAGCAGTTCTTC
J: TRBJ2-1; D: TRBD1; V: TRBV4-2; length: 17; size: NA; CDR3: CASSQLTGTGFVNEQFF; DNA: TGTGCCAGCAGCCAACTGACCGGGACAGGGTTTGTGAATGAGCAGTTCTTC
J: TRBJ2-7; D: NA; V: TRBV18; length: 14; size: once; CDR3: CASQSERSSYEQYF; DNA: TGTGCCAGTCAAAGCGAGAGGAGCTCCTACGAGCAGTACTTC
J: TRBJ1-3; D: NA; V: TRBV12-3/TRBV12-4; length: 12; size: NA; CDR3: CASSLGGYTIYF; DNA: TGTGCCAGCAGTTTGGGGGGATACACCATATATTTT
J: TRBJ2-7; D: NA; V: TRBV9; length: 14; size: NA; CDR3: CASSVGLDSYEQYF; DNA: TGTGCCAGCAGCGTAGGACTAGATTCCTACGAGCAGTACTTC
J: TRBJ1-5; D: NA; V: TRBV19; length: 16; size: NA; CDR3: CASSITGGSSKQPQHF; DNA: TGTGCCAGTAGTATCACCGGAGGGAGCTCCAAGCAGCCCCAGCATTTT
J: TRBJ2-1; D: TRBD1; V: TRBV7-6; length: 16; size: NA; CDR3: CASSSPRDRAYNEQFF; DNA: TGTGCCAGCAGCTCCCCCCGGGACAGGGCTTACAATGAGCAGTTCTTC
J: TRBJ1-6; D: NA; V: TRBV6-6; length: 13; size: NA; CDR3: CASSPGSNSPLHF; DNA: TGTGCCAGCAGTCCAGGTTCCAATTCACCCCTCCACTTT
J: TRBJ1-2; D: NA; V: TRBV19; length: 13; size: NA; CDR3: CASRNTGSDGYTF; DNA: TGTGCCAGTAGAAACACAGGGTCGGATGGCTACACCTTC
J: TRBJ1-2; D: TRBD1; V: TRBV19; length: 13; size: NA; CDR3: CASGQGIYYGYTF; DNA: TGTGCCAGCGGACAGGGTATCTACTATGGCTACACCTTC
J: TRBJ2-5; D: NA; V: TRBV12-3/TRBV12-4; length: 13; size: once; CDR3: CASSFSGPETQYF; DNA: TGTGCCAGCAGTTTCAGTGGCCCCGAGACCCAGTACTTC
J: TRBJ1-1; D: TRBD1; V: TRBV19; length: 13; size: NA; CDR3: CASSRQGNTEAFF; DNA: TGTGCCAGTAGTAGACAGGGGAACACTGAAGCTTTCTTT
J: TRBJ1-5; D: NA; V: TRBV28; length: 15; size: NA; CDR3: CASSWGRESNQPQHF; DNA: TGTGCCAGCAGTTGGGGGAGGGAAAGCAATCAGCCCCAGCATTTT
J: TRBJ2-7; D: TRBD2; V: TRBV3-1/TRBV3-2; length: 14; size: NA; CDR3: CASSPLAGSYEQYF; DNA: TGTGCCAGCAGCCCTCTAGCGGGATCCTACGAGCAGTACTTC
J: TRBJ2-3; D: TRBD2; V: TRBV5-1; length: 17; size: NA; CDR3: CASSISSGGPDTDTQYF; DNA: TGCGCCAGCAGCATCTCGAGCGGGGGGCCTGACACAGATACGCAGTATTTT
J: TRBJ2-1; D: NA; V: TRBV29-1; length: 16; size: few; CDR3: CSAGYARGFKYNEQFF; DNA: TGCAGCGCTGGCTACGCGCGAGGCTTTAAATACAATGAGCAGTTCTTC
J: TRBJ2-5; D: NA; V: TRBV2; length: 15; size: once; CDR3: CASTHSHTKQETQYF; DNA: TGTGCCAGCACCCACAGCCACACAAAACAAGAGACCCAGTACTTC
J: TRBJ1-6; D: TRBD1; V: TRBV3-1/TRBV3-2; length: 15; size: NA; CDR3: CASSRQGRGNSPLHF; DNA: TGTGCCAGCAGCCGACAGGGAAGGGGCAATTCACCCCTCCACTTT
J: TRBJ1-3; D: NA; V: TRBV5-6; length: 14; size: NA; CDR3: CASSLQGSGNTIYF; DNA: TGTGCCAGCAGCTTACAGGGATCTGGAAACACCATATATTTT
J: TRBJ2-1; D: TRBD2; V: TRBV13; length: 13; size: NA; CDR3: CATTSGTYNEQFF; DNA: TGTGCCACCACTAGCGGGACTTACAATGAGCAGTTCTTC